This T cell receptor beta chain emerged from a study of Ad26.COV2.S vaccination and SARS-CoV-2 variants. In the study overall: The trial was COV1001 and the donor's arm was Ad26.COV2.S.

CDR3 length equals 14 residues. The junction had 4 bases not matched to a gene; V was cut back by 7 bases and J by 2 bases. Looked up from germline, CDR1 is SGHTA and CDR2 is FQGTGA. TCRdb's copy holds only in-frame clones and misses some; the assay was immunoSEQ multiplex PCR. The table records 380,000 or so clones, 88% of them present only once. The treatment here: about 20 received Ad26.COV2.S at low or high dose, single or two shots; several received placebo; per-sample allocation not given. At day 63 after the first vaccine or placebo injection, samples were drawn. An Ad26 vector that expressed Wuhan-strain SARS-CoV-2 spike constituted the vaccine.

The sequencing used peripheral blood, collected in a trial of Ad26.COV2.S vaccine versus placebo. This TCR derives from a person aged 18-65 years who received the Ad26.COV2.S COVID-19 vaccine or a placebo. The V and J genes are TRBV7-3 and TRBJ2-3; TRBD2 matches at 9 bases. The DNA for the CDR3 is TGTGCCAGCAAGACTAGCGGCACCACAGATACGCAGTATTTT. Translation: CASKTSGTTDTQYF.